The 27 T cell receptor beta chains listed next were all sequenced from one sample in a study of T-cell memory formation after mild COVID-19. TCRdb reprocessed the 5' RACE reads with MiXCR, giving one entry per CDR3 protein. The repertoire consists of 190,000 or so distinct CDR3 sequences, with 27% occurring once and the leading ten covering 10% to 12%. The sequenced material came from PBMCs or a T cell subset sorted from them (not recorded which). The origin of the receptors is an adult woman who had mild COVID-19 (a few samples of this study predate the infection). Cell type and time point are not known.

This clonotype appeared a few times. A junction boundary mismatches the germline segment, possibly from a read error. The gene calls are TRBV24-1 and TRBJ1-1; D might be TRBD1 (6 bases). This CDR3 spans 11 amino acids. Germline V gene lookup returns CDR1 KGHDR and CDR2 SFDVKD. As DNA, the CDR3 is TGTGCCACCAGTGATTATGGGGACAAGCACTTT. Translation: CATSDYGDKHF.

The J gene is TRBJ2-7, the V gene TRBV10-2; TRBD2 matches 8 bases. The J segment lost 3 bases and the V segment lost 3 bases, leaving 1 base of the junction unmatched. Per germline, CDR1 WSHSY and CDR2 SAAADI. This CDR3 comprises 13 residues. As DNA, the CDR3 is TGCGCCAGCAGTGAAAGCGGGAGCTACGAGCAGTACTTC. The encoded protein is CASSESGSYEQYF.

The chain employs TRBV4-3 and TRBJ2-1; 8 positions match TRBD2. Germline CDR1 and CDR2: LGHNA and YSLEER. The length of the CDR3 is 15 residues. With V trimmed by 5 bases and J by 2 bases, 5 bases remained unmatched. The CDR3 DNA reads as TGCGCCAGCAGCAGCGATAGCGGGGCCTACAATGAGCAGTTCTTC. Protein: CASSSDSGAYNEQFF.

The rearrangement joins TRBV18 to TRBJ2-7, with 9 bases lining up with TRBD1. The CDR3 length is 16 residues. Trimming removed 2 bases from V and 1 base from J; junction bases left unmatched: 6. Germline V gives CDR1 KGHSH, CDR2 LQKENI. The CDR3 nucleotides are TGTGCCAGCTCACCAGGACAGGGGCCCTATTCCTACGAGCAGTACTTC. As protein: CASSPGQGPYSYEQYF.

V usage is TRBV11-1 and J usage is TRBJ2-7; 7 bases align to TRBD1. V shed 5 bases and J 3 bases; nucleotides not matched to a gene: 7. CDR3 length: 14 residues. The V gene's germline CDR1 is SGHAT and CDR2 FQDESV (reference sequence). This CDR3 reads CASSPTGDYYEQYF. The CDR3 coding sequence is TGTGCCAGCAGCCCAACAGGGGATTACTACGAGCAGTACTTC.

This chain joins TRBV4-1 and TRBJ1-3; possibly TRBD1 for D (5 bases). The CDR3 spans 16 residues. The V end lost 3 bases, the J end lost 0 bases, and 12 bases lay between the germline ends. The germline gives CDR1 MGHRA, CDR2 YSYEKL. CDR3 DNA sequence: TGCGCCAGCAGCCACCCAACAGGCAACTCTGGAAACACCATATATTTT. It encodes CASSHPTGNSGNTIYF.

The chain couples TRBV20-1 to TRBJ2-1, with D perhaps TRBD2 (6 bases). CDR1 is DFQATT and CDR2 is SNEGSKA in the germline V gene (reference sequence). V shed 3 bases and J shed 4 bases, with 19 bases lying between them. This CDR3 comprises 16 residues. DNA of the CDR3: TGCAGTGCTAGCACCGGGACTTCTCACTTTTACAATGAGCAGTTCTTC. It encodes CSASTGTSHFYNEQFF.

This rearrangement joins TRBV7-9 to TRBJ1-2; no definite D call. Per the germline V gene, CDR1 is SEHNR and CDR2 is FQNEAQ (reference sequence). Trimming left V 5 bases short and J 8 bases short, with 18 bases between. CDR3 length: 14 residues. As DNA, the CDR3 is TGTGCCAGCAGCGCCACCCTGGAGCTCAAGGGCTACACCTTC. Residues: CASSATLELKGYTF.

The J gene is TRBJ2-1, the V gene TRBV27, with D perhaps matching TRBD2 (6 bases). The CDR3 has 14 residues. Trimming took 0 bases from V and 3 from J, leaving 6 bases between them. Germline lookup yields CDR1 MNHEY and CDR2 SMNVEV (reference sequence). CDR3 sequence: CASSLSEGYNEQFF. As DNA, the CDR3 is TGTGCCAGCAGTTTATCGGAGGGCTACAATGAGCAGTTCTTC.

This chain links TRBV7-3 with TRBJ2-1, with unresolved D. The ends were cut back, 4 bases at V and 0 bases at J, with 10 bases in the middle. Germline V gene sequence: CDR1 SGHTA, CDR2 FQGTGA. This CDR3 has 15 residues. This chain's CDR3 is CASSSPGSSYNEQFF. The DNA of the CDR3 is TGTGCCAGCAGCTCTCCAGGTAGCTCCTACAATGAGCAGTTCTTC. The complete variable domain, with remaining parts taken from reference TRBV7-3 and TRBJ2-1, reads GAGVSQTPSNKVTEKGKYVELRCDPISGHTALYWYRQSLGQGPEFLIYFQGTGAADDSGLPNDRFFAVRPEGSVSTLKIQRTERGDSAVYLCASSSPGSSYNEQFFGPGTRLTVL.

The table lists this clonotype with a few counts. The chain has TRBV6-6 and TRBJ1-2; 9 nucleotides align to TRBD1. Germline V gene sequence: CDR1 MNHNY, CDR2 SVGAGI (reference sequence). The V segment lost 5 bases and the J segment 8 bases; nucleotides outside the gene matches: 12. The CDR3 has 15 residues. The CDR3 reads CASSRSGTGLLGYTF. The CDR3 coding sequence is TGTGCCAGCAGTCGCTCCGGGACAGGGTTATTAGGCTACACCTTC.

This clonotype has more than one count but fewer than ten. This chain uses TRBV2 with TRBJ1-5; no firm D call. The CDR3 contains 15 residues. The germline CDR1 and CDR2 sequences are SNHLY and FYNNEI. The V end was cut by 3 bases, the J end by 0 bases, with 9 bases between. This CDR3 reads CASSDGGNSNQPQHF. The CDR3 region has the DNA TGTGCCAGCAGTGATGGCGGAAATAGCAATCAGCCCCAGCATTTT.

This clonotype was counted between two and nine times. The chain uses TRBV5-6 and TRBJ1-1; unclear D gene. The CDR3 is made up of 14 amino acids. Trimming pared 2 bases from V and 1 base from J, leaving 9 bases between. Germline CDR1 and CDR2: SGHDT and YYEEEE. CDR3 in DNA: TGTGCCAGCAGCTTTCTCGCCCGGAACACTGAAGCTTTCTTT. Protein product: CASSFLARNTEAFF. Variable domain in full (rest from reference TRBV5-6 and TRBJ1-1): DAGVTQSPTHLIKTRGQQVTLRCSPKSGHDTVSWYQQALGQGPQFIFQYYEEEERQRGNFPDRFSGHQFPNYSSELNVNALLLGDSALYLCASSFLARNTEAFFGQGTRLTVV.

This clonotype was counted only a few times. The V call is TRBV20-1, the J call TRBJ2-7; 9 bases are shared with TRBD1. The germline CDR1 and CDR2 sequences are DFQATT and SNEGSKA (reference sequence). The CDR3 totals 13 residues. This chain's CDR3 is CQDAGTGIYEQYF. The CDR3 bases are TGCCAAGACGCCGGGACAGGGATCTACGAGCAGTACTTC.

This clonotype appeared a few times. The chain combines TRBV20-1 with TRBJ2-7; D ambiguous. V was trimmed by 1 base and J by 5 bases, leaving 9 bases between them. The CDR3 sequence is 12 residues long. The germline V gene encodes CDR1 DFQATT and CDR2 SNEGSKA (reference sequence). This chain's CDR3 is CSARGFKNEQYF. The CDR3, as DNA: TGCAGTGCTAGAGGATTTAAGAACGAGCAGTACTTC.

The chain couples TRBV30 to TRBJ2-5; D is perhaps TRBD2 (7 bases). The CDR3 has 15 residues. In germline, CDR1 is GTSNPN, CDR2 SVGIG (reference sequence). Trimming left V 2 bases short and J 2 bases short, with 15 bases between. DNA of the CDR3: TGTGCCTGGAGTTTGGGGGGGGCTTGGCAAGAGACCCAGTACTTC. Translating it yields CAWSLGGAWQETQYF.

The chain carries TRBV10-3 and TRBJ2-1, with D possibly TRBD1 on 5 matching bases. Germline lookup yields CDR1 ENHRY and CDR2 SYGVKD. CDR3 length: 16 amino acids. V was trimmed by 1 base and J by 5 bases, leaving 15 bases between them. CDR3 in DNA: TGTGCCATCAGTGAGTTCGGAAAGGGGCTAGACAATGAGCAGTTCTTC. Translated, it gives CAISEFGKGLDNEQFF.

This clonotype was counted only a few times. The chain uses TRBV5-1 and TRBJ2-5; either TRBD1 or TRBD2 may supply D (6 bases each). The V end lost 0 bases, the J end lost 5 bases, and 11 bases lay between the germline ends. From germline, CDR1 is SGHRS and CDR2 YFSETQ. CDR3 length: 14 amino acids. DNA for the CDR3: TGCGCCAGCAGCTTGGAGGGGGGATCTGAGACCCAGTACTTC. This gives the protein CASSLEGGSETQYF.

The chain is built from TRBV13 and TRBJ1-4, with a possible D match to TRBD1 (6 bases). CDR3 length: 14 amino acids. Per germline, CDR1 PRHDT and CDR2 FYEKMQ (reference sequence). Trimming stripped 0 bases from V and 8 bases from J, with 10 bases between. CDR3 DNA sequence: TGTGCCAGCAGCTTAGGCCGGACAGCCGAAAAACTGTTTTTT. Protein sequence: CASSLGRTAEKLFF.

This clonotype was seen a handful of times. The CDR3 sequence is CASSLMRSLQGDTDTQYF. For the CDR3, the DNA is TGTGCCAGCAGCTTAATGCGCAGTCTTCAGGGGGACACAGATACGCAGTATTTT. This chain connects TRBV7-3 to TRBJ2-3, with 7 bases that match TRBD1. CDR1 and CDR2 (germline): SGHTA, FQGTGA. Trimming at V came to 1 base and at J to 2 bases, leaving 12 bases not matched to a gene. The CDR3 loop spans 18 amino acids.

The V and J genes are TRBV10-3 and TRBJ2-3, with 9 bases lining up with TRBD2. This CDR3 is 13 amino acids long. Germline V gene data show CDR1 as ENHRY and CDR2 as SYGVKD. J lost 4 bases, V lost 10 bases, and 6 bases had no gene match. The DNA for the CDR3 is TGTGCCAACCAGCGGGAGGTCGCAGATACGCAGTATTTT. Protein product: CANQREVADTQYF.

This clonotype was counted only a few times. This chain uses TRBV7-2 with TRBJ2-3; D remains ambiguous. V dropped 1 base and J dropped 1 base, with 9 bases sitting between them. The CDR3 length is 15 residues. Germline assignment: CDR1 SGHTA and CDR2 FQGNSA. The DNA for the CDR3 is TGTGCCAGCAGCTTAGGACCATTCCGCACAGATACGCAGTATTTT. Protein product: CASSLGPFRTDTQYF. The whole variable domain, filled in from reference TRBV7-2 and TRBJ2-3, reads GAGVSQSPSNKVTEKGKDVELRCDPISGHTALYWYRQSLGQGLEFLIYFQGNSAPDKSGLPSDRFSAERTGGSVSTLTIQRTQQEDSAVYLCASSLGPFRTDTQYFGPGTRLTVL.

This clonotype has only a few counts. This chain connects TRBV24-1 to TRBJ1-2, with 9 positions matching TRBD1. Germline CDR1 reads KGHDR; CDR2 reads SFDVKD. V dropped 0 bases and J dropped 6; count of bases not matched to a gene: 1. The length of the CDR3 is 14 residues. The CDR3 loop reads CATSDLGQGNGYTF. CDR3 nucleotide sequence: TGTGCCACCAGTGATTTGGGACAGGGGAATGGCTACACCTTC.

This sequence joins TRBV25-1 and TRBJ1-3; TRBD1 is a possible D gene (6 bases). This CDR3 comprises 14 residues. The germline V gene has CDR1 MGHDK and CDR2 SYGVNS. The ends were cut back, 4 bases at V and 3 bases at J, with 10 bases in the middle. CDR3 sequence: CASSATGRGNTIYF. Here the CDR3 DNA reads TGTGCCAGCAGTGCCACAGGGCGTGGAAACACCATATATTTT.

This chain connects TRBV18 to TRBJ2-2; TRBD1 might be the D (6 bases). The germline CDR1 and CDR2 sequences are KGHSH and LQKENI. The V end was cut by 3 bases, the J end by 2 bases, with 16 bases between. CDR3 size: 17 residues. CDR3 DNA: TGTGCCAGCTCACCCGCCCAGGGGCTGAAAAACACCGGGGAGCTGTTTTTT. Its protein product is CASSPAQGLKNTGELFF.

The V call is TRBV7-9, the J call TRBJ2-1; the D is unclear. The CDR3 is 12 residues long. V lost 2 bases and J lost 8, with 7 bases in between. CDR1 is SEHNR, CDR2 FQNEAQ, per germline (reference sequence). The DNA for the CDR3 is TGTGCCAGCAGCTTAACACTATATGAGCAGTTCTTC. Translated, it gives CASSLTLYEQFF.

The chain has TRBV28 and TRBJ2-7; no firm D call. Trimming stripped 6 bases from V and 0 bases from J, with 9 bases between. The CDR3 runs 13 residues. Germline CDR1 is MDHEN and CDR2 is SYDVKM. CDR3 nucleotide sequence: TGTGCCAGCAGCACCTACAGCTCCTACGAGCAGTACTTC. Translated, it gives CASSTYSSYEQYF.